The 14 T cell receptor beta chains listed next were all sequenced from one sample in a study of sequential checkpoint blockade in melanoma. Profiling relied on immunoSEQ multiplex PCR, and the TCRdb table lists in-frame clones only, not all of them. The table lists 40,000 or so clones, 75% to 90% of them singletons. Treatment given: randomized to nivolumab then ipilimumab (arm A) or the reverse (arm B). The starting material was CD8+ T cells sorted from blood (inferred from file names), obtained from a patient given nivolumab and ipilimumab in sequence. These TCRs come from a human donor with melanoma.

This clone occurred once. The CDR3 bases are TGCGCCAGCAGTACTTCTTCCGAGCAGTACTTC. Protein product: CASSTSSEQYF. This chain joins TRBV10-1 and TRBJ2-7; D call uncertain. Trimming took 5 bases from V and 6 from J, leaving 8 bases between them. The CDR3 sequence is 11 residues long. The germline CDR1 and CDR2 sequences are WNHNN and SYGVQD (reference sequence).

The J gene is TRBJ2-1, the V gene TRBV7-9; weak D call: TRBD1 (6 bases). V lost 8 bases and J 0 bases, leaving 11 bases between the germline ends. This CDR3 has 14 residues. Germline loops: CDR1 SEHNR, CDR2 FQNEAQ (reference sequence). Here the CDR3 DNA reads TGTGCCAGCCTGACAGGCGTCTCCTACAATGAGCAGTTCTTC. It is translated as CASLTGVSYNEQFF.

J is TRBJ2-2 and V is TRBV9, with D maybe TRBD1 (5 bases). The length of the CDR3 is 13 residues. The germline V and J ends were trimmed by 4 bases and 6 bases, with 10 bases remaining between them. The germline CDR1 and CDR2 sequences are SGDLS and YYNGEE. The CDR3 DNA follows: TGTGCCAGCAGCCGACCAGGGTCCGGGGAGCTGTTTTTT. Translated: CASSRPGSGELFF.

The chain recombines TRBV5-1 with TRBJ1-2; no clear D gene. This CDR3 region has 12 residues. Germline V gives CDR1 SGHRS, CDR2 YFSETQ. Trimming pared 4 bases from V and 8 bases from J, leaving 12 bases between. Here the CDR3 DNA reads TGCGCCAGCAGCCCTGAGTTCGTCGGCTACACCTTC. Amino acid sequence: CASSPEFVGYTF.

This chain links TRBV25-1 with TRBJ1-2, with TRBD1 matching 7 bases. There are 12 residues in the CDR3. Per germline, CDR1 MGHDK and CDR2 SYGVNS. J gave up 3 bases and V 8 bases, and 3 bases lay outside the gene matches. The CDR3 DNA sequence: TGTGCCAGCCAACAGGGGTACTATGGCTACACCTTC. Its protein product is CASQQGYYGYTF.

The rearrangement joins TRBV19 to TRBJ2-4, with 8 bases matching TRBD1. This CDR3 contains 16 residues. Per the germline V gene, CDR1 is LNHDA and CDR2 is SQIVND (reference sequence). V dropped 3 bases and J dropped 1; count of bases not matched to a gene: 5. CDR3 nucleotides: TGTGCCAGTAGTATCGGACAGGGTCTGGCCAAAAACATTCAGTACTTC. Its translation is CASSIGQGLAKNIQYF.

The chain couples TRBV15 to TRBJ1-2, with 7 bases lining up with TRBD1. V shed 5 bases and J 3 bases; nucleotides not matched to a gene: 6. Germline V lookup: CDR1 LNHNV, CDR2 YYDKDF (reference sequence). The CDR3 spans 14 residues. This chain's CDR3 is CATSDLGTDYGYTF. The CDR3 DNA is TGTGCCACCAGCGACCTCGGGACAGACTATGGCTACACCTTC. Supplemented by reference TRBV15 and TRBJ1-2, the full variable domain reads DAMVIQNPRYQVTQFGKPVTLSCSQTLNHNVMYWYQQKSSQAPKLLFHYYDKDFNNEADTPDNFQSRRPNTSFCFLDIRSPGLGDTAMYLCATSDLGTDYGYTFGSGTRLTVV.

On this clone itself: The sample has other DNA sequences that encode this CDR3 too. The V call is TRBV7-9, the J call TRBJ2-7, with D perhaps TRBD1 (5 bases). CDR1 and CDR2 from the germline V gene are SEHNR and FQNEAQ (reference sequence). The CDR3 runs to 13 residues. V was clipped by 5 bases and J by 1 base, with 9 bases between them. The CDR3 here is CASSPQASYEQYV. In DNA form, the CDR3 reads TGTGCCAGCAGCCCACAGGCGTCCTACGAGCAGTACGTC.

The chain has TRBV9 and TRBJ1-2; 10 positions agree with TRBD1. There are 15 residues in the CDR3. Germline V CDR1 and CDR2: SGDLS, YYNGEE. J lost 3 bases, V lost 4 bases, and 6 bases had no gene match. The CDR3 here is CASSPGTGVDYGYTF. In nucleotides, the CDR3 is TGTGCCAGCAGCCCGGGGACAGGGGTCGACTATGGCTACACCTTC.

The chain joins TRBV19 to TRBJ2-1, with D perhaps matching TRBD2 (6 bases). Looked up from germline, CDR1 is LNHDA and CDR2 is SQIVND (reference sequence). This CDR3 has 13 amino acids. Trimming removed 7 bases from V and 4 bases from J, with 11 bases in between. The CDR3 sequence is CASMERAYNEQFF. The CDR3 nucleotides are TGTGCCAGTATGGAGCGGGCATACAATGAGCAGTTCTTC. The variable domain in full, with the rest retrieved from reference TRBV19 and TRBJ2-1, is DGGITQSPKYLFRKEGQNVTLSCEQNLNHDAMYWYRQDPGQGLRLIYYSQIVNDFQKGDIAEGYSVSREKKESFPLTVTSAQKNPTAFYLCASMERAYNEQFFGPGTRLTVL.

V and J are TRBV5-4 and TRBJ1-5, with D hard to call. CDR1 is SGHNT, CDR2 YYREEE, per germline (reference sequence). The CDR3 has 14 amino acids. V lost 2 bases, J lost 2 bases, and 8 bases lay in between. CDR3 residues: CASSFRGGNQPQHF. CDR3 DNA: TGTGCCAGCAGCTTTCGGGGTGGCAATCAGCCCCAGCATTTT.

The J gene is TRBJ2-2, the V gene TRBV27; 7 bases fit TRBD1. CDR3 length equals 15 residues. In germline, CDR1 is MNHEY, CDR2 SMNVEV (reference sequence). V was clipped by 4 bases and J by 7 bases; unmatched bases: 9. The CDR3 protein is CASSYTQGGHGELFF. The DNA of the CDR3 is TGTGCCAGCAGTTACACCCAAGGGGGCCACGGGGAGCTGTTTTTT.

The chain has TRBV27 and TRBJ2-2, with 14 nucleotides matching TRBD2. After removal of 5 bases from V and 5 bases from J, the junction contained 7 bases not matched to a gene. Looked up from germline, CDR1 is MNHEY and CDR2 is SMNVEV (reference sequence). The CDR3 sequence is 17 residues long. Here the CDR3 reads CASSPTGTSGRTGELFF. For the CDR3, the DNA is TGTGCCAGCAGTCCGACTGGGACTAGCGGGAGAACCGGGGAGCTGTTTTTT.

As to this clone: A junction end diverges from the germline sequence, so it may reflect a read error. This sample includes further DNA sequences coding for the same CDR3. This chain joins TRBV7-9 and TRBJ2-7; D is unclear. Looked up from germline, CDR1 is SEHNR and CDR2 is FQNEAQ (reference sequence). CDR3 length equals 13 residues. CDR3 sequence (DNA): TGTGCCAGCAGCCCTACAGTTTCCTACGAGCAGTATTTC. Residues: CASSPTVSYEQYF. The whole variable domain, remainder taken from reference TRBV7-9 and TRBJ2-7, is DTGVSQNPRHKITKRGQNVTFRCDPISEHNRLYWYRQTLGQGPEFLTYFQNEAQLEKSRLLSDRFSAERPKGSFSTLEIQRTEQGDSAMYLCASSPTVSYEQYFGPGTRLTVT.